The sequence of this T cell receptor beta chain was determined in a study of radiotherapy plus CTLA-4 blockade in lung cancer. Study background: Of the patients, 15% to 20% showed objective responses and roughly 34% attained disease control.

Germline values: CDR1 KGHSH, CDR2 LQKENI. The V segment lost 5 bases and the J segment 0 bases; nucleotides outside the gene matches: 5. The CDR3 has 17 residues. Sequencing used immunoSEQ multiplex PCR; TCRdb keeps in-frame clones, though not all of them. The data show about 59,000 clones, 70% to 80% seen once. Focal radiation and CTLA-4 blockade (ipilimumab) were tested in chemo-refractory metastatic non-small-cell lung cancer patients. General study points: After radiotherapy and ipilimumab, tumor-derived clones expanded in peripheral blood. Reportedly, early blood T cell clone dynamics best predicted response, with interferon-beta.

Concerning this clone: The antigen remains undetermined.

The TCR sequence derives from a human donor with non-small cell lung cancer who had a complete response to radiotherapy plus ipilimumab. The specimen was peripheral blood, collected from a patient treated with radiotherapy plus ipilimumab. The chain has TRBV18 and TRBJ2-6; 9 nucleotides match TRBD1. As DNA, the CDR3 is TGTGCCAGCTCAGCGGGACAGGGAGGCTCTGGGGCCAACGTCCTGACTTTC. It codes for CASSAGQGGSGANVLTF.